This entry concerns a single T cell receptor beta chain. The target antigen is unknown. Germline-derived CDR1 and CDR2 are SGHAT and FQNNGV. V lost 6 bases, J lost 4 bases, and 25 bases lay in between. The CDR3 totals 18 residues. This sample is part of a study of STAT5B mutations in CD4+ large granular lymphocyte leukemia. Findings of the study overall: Patient CD4-sorted repertoires looked more clonal than healthy CD4+ repertoires, even without putative leukemic clones.

Clones were read by immunoSEQ multiplex PCR, and TCRdb kept only the in-frame ones, dropping some. The sample holds about 32,000 clones; about four fifths are singletons and the top ten take over 2.5%. The clonotype was recovered from a human donor in good health. J is TRBJ1-3 and V is TRBV11-2; D may be TRBD1 (5 bases). The source material was CD4+ T cells from blood buffy coats. The CDR3 protein is CASRRPFGTGHDGNTIYF. The DNA of the CDR3 is TGTGCCAGCAGACGCCCATTTGGCACAGGACACGACGGAAACACCATATATTTT.